Listed below are T cell receptor beta chains from one sample, sequenced in a study of technical replicates of blood from a few donors. The table came from immunoSEQ multiplex PCR; TCRdb's copy has only in-frame clones and leaves some out. The sample records around 80,000 clones, roughly nine tenths being singletons. The source material was T cells isolated from PBMCs. The source is a human donor in good health. CDR3s include the opening cysteine and the closing phenylalanine or tryptophan. The D gene is left open where the match is weak. The size of a clone is reported for some rows only, either as once, few or many, or as a class for expanded clones.

J gene: TRBJ2-7; D gene: TRBD2; V gene: TRBV6-5; clone size: NA; CDR3 DNA: TGTGCCAGCAGCTCCCCGGGGAGGGCTGGGGAGCAGTACTTC; CDR3 protein: CASSSPGRAGEQYF
J gene: TRBJ2-1; D gene: TRBD2; V gene: TRBV10-3; clone size: NA; CDR3 DNA: TGTGCCATCAGTGAGTCGGGAGCGGGAGGGCTCACCTACAATGAGCAGTTCTTC; CDR3 protein: CAISESGAGGLTYNEQFF
J gene: TRBJ2-1; D gene: TRBD2; V gene: TRBV4-1; clone size: NA; CDR3 DNA: TGCGCCAGCAGCCTGACTAGCGGTTTCTATGAGCAGTTCTTC; CDR3 protein: CASSLTSGFYEQFF
J gene: TRBJ2-1; D gene: TRBD2; V gene: TRBV30; clone size: NA; CDR3 DNA: TGTGCCTGGACCCTGGGCGGGAGAAGAAATGAGCAGTTCTTC; CDR3 protein: CAWTLGGRRNEQFF
J gene: TRBJ2-1; D gene: TRBD1; V gene: TRBV9; clone size: NA; CDR3 DNA: TGTGCCAGCAAGGGACAGAACTACAATGAGCAGTTCTTC; CDR3 protein: CASKGQNYNEQFF
J gene: TRBJ2-3; D gene: NA; V gene: TRBV28; clone size: NA; CDR3 DNA: TGTGCCAGCAGTAATGACAGGGAGGCAGATACGCAGTATTTT; CDR3 protein: CASSNDREADTQYF
J gene: TRBJ2-2; D gene: TRBD2; V gene: TRBV29-1; clone size: NA; CDR3 DNA: TGCAGCGTTGGGGGACTAGCCGCCGGGGAGCTGTTTTTT; CDR3 protein: CSVGGLAAGELFF
J gene: TRBJ1-5; D gene: NA; V gene: TRBV30; clone size: NA; CDR3 DNA: TGTGCCTGGAGTGGCAGTAGCAATCAGCCCCAGCATTTT; CDR3 protein: CAWSGSSNQPQHF
J gene: TRBJ1-1; D gene: NA; V gene: TRBV2; clone size: NA; CDR3 DNA: TGTGCCAGCAGTGAAGCTCGGGGGGCTGAAGCTTTCTTT; CDR3 protein: CASSEARGAEAFF
J gene: TRBJ1-1; D gene: NA; V gene: TRBV5-5; clone size: NA; CDR3 DNA: TGTGCCAGCAGGAGAGGGGGGGGCACTGAGGCTTTCTTT; CDR3 protein: CASRRGGGTEAFF
J gene: TRBJ1-1; D gene: NA; V gene: TRBV4-2; clone size: NA; CDR3 DNA: TGTGCCAGCAGCCAAGAAGGTTCGGGAACTGAAGCTTTCTTT; CDR3 protein: CASSQEGSGTEAFF
J gene: TRBJ1-2; D gene: NA; V gene: TRBV27; clone size: NA; CDR3 DNA: TGTGCCAGCAGTTTCCACTCAGGGCTCTATGGCTACACCTTC; CDR3 protein: CASSFHSGLYGYTF
J gene: TRBJ1-2; D gene: NA; V gene: TRBV6-5; clone size: NA; CDR3 DNA: TGTGCCAGCAGCTATAGCCGCGGGCTAAATGGCTACACCTTC; CDR3 protein: CASSYSRGLNGYTF
J gene: TRBJ1-1; D gene: NA; V gene: TRBV10-3; clone size: NA; CDR3 DNA: TGTGCCATCACAGCAGGTATGAACACTGAAGCTTTCTTT; CDR3 protein: CAITAGMNTEAFF
J gene: TRBJ2-2; D gene: TRBD2; V gene: TRBV7-3; clone size: NA; CDR3 DNA: TGTGCCAGCAGGGGCGGGAGTCACACCGGGGAGCTGTTTTTT; CDR3 protein: CASRGGSHTGELFF
J gene: TRBJ2-7; D gene: TRBD2; V gene: TRBV2; clone size: NA; CDR3 DNA: TGTGCCAGCAGAGCGGGAGAACGTGAGCAGTACTTC; CDR3 protein: CASRAGEREQYF
J gene: TRBJ2-2; D gene: TRBD2; V gene: TRBV7-9; clone size: NA; CDR3 DNA: TGTGCCAGCAGCCCGGGACTAGCGGGGGACACCGGGGAGCTGTTTTTT; CDR3 protein: CASSPGLAGDTGELFF
J gene: TRBJ1-1; D gene: NA; V gene: TRBV29-1; clone size: NA; CDR3 DNA: TGCAGCGTTGTGGTTTATGGAGGCACTGAAGCTTTCTTT; CDR3 protein: CSVVVYGGTEAFF
J gene: TRBJ2-3; D gene: NA; V gene: TRBV6-5; clone size: NA; CDR3 DNA: TGTGCCAGCAGTTACAGGACAGAGGGGCATACGCAGTATTTT; CDR3 protein: CASSYRTEGHTQYF
J gene: TRBJ1-5; D gene: NA; V gene: TRBV6-6; clone size: NA; CDR3 DNA: TGTGCCAGCAGTTACTCCTACAGGGCGAAAAATCAGCCCCAGCATTTT; CDR3 protein: CASSYSYRAKNQPQHF
J gene: TRBJ2-6; D gene: NA; V gene: TRBV19; clone size: NA; CDR3 DNA: TGTGCCAGCGCAGGGAGGTCTGGGGCCAACGTCCTGACTTTC; CDR3 protein: CASAGRSGANVLTF
J gene: TRBJ1-5; D gene: NA; V gene: TRBV5-8; clone size: NA; CDR3 DNA: TGTGCCAGCAGCTTCGAATTCTTAAACGGGAAGCCCCAGCATTTT; CDR3 protein: CASSFEFLNGKPQHF
J gene: TRBJ2-1; D gene: NA; V gene: TRBV30; clone size: NA; CDR3 DNA: TGTGCCTGGAGCCAGGGGATCTACAATGAGCAGTTCTTC; CDR3 protein: CAWSQGIYNEQFF
J gene: TRBJ1-1; D gene: NA; V gene: TRBV12-1; clone size: once; CDR3 DNA: TGTGCCAGCGGCCTGCGACAGGGTTCTATCGAAGCTTTCTTT; CDR3 protein: CASGLRQGSIEAFF
J gene: TRBJ1-5; D gene: TRBD1; V gene: TRBV2; clone size: NA; CDR3 DNA: TGTGCCAGCAGTCTTGCCGGGACAGGGGTTGGTCAGCCCCAGCATTTT; CDR3 protein: CASSLAGTGVGQPQHF
J gene: TRBJ2-5; D gene: NA; V gene: TRBV7-3; clone size: NA; CDR3 DNA: TGTGCCAGCAGCTTACAGGGCGTGGAGACCCAGTACTTC; CDR3 protein: CASSLQGVETQYF
J gene: TRBJ2-1; D gene: NA; V gene: TRBV10-3; clone size: NA; CDR3 DNA: TGTGCCATCAGTGAGTCTGGGGAGATTAGGCTCATCTTC; CDR3 protein: CAISESGEIRLIF
J gene: TRBJ1-3; D gene: TRBD1; V gene: TRBV10-3; clone size: NA; CDR3 DNA: TGTGCCATCAAAGTACCGGGACAGGGGTCAGGAAACACCATATATTTT; CDR3 protein: CAIKVPGQGSGNTIYF
J gene: TRBJ2-7; D gene: NA; V gene: TRBV19; clone size: NA; CDR3 DNA: TGTGCCAGTAGTCCTTTTACCCTAGAGGAGCAGTACTTC; CDR3 protein: CASSPFTLEEQYF
J gene: TRBJ2-3; D gene: NA; V gene: TRBV7-6; clone size: once; CDR3 DNA: TGTGCCAGCAGCTTAGTAGGTGCAGGGTCAGGCACAGATACGCAGTATTTT; CDR3 protein: CASSLVGAGSGTDTQYF
J gene: TRBJ2-5; D gene: TRBD1; V gene: TRBV4-1; clone size: NA; CDR3 DNA: TGCGCCAGCAGCCAAGAGCCGGGACAGGGGACGCTGGGAGAGACCCAGTACTTC; CDR3 protein: CASSQEPGQGTLGETQYF